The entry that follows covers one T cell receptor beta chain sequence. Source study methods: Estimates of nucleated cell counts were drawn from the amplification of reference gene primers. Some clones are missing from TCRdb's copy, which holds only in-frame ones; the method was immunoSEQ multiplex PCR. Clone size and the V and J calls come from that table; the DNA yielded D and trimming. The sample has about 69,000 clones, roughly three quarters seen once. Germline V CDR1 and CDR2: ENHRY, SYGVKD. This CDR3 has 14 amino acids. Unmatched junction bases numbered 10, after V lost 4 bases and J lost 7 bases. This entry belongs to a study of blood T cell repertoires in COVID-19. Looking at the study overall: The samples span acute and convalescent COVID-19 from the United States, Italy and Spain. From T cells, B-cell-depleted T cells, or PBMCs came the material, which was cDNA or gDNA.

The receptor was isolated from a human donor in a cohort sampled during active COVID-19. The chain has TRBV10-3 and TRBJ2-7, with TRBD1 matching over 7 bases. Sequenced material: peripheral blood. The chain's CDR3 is CAISVGGEQEEQYF. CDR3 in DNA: TGTGCCATCAGTGTAGGGGGCGAGCAAGAGGAGCAGTACTTC.